This TCR beta chain was found in a study of cytomegalovirus exposure and HLA in healthy donors. Use of 60 Vbeta and 13 Jbeta primers characterized the PCR. Sequenced by immunoSEQ multiplex PCR; TCRdb stores in-frame clones only, minus some. The repertoire holds roughly 120,000 clones, with 70% to 85% as singletons. The source of this sequence is a human donor in good health. Material for sequencing was PBMCs.

CDR3 region: CASSRLGQGGETQYF. The DNA for the CDR3 is TGTGCCAGCTCTCGCCTCGGACAGGGAGGGGAGACCCAGTACTTC. The rearrangement links TRBV18 to TRBJ2-5; D possibly corresponds to TRBD1 (8 bases). Per germline, CDR1 KGHSH and CDR2 LQKENI. V dropped 6 bases and J dropped 5 bases, with 19 bases sitting between them. The CDR3 loop spans 15 amino acids.